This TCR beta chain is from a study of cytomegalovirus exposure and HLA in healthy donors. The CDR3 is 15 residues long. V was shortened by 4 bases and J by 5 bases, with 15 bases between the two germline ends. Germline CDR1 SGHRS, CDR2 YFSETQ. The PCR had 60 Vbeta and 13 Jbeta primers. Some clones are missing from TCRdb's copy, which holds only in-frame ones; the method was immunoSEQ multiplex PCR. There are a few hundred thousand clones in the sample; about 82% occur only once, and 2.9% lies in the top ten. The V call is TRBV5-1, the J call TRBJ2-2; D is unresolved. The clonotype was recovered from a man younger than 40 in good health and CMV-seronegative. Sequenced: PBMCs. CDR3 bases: TGCGCCAGCAGCCGACTTGCCCCTAGGACCGGGGAGCTGTTTTTT. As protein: CASSRLAPRTGELFF.